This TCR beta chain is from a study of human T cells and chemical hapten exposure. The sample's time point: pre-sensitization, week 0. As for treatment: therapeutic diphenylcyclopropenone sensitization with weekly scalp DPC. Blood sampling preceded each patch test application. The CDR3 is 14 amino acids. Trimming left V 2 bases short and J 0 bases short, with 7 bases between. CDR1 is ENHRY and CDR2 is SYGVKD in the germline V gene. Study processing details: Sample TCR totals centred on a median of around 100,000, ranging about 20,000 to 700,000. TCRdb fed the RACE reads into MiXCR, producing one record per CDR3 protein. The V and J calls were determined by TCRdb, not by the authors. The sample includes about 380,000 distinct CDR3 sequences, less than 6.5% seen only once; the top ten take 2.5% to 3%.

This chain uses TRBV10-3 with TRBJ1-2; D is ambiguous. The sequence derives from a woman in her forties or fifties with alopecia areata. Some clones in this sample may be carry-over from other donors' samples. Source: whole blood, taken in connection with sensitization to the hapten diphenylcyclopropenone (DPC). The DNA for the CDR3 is TGTGCCATCAGTGAGGGGCAGACTAACTATGGCTACACCTTC. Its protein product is CAISEGQTNYGYTF.